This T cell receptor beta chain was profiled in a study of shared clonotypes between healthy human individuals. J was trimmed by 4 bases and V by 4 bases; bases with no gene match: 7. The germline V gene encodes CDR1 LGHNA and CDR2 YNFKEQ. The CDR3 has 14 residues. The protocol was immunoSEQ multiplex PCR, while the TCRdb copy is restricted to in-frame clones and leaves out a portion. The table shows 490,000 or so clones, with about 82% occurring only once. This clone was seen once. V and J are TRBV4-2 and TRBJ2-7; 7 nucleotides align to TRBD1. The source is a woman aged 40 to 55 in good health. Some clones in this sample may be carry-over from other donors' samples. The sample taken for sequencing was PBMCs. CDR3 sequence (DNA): TGTGCCAGCAGCCTTGGGACAGAGAATTACGAGCAGTACTTC. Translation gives CASSLGTENYEQYF.